Listed here are 10 T cell receptor beta chains from one sample, sequenced in a study of CD8 T cells in Susac syndrome. RNA was extracted with the RNeasy kit, and a quantity of roughly 0.5 to 1 ug was reverse transcribed using random hexamers. TCRdb ran MiXCR on the immunoSEQ multiplex PCR reads and lists one entry per CDR3 protein. Of approximately 65,000 distinct CDR3 sequences listed, around 90% were seen once; the top ten hold 0.2%. The source material was CD8+ T cells from PBMCs. These TCRs come from a human donor in good health.

The J gene is TRBJ2-2, the V gene TRBV27; TRBD1 might be the D (6 bases). V gave up 3 bases and J gave up 6 bases, with 11 bases separating them. This CDR3 spans 14 amino acids. CDR1 and CDR2 from the germline V gene are MNHEY and SMNVEV (reference sequence). The CDR3 loop reads CASSLAQGPGELFF. The CDR3 nucleotides read TGTGCCAGCAGTTTGGCACAGGGTCCCGGGGAGCTGTTTTTT.

This chain links TRBV6-5 with TRBJ2-7; D is unclear. V gave up 2 bases and J gave up 0 bases, with 5 bases separating them. Germline V lookup: CDR1 MNHEY, CDR2 SVGAGI. CDR3 size: 13 residues. CDR3 region: CASSYRSSYEQYF. The CDR3 nucleotides are TGTGCCAGCAGTTACAGGAGCTCCTACGAGCAGTACTTC.

The chain uses TRBV12-3 or TRBV12-4 and TRBJ2-3; D remains ambiguous. V gave up 4 bases and J gave up 6 bases, with 14 bases separating them. The CDR3 is 14 residues long. CDR3 in DNA: TGTGCCAGCAGTTCCTACTCGGATCTGGATACGCAGTATTTT. This encodes CASSSYSDLDTQYF.

The chain links TRBV6-2 or TRBV6-3 to TRBJ1-6, with D perhaps TRBD1 (5 bases). CDR1 and CDR2 from the germline V gene are MNHEY and SVGEGT. V gave up 6 bases and J gave up 0 bases, with 12 bases separating them. CDR3 size: 16 residues. CDR3 region: CASRPGESSYNSPLHF. For the CDR3, the DNA is TGTGCCAGCAGGCCGGGGGAGAGCTCCTATAATTCACCCCTCCACTTT.

The chain joins TRBV9 to TRBJ2-7, with D perhaps being TRBD1 or TRBD2 (5 bases each). Germline V gene lookup returns CDR1 SGDLS and CDR2 YYNGEE. CDR3 size: 16 residues. The germline V and J ends were trimmed by 4 bases and 0 bases, with 17 bases remaining between them. This chain's CDR3 is CASSPHPGTGSYEQYF. CDR3 coding DNA: TGTGCCAGCAGCCCTCATCCCGGGACCGGCTCCTACGAGCAGTACTTC.

This clonotype turned up a few times. The chain recombines TRBV10-3 with TRBJ2-1; 7 positions match TRBD1. The germline V gene encodes CDR1 ENHRY and CDR2 SYGVKD. Losses at the gene ends were 10 bases for V and 6 bases for J; bases not matched to a gene: 9. CDR3 length: 13 residues. In nucleotides, the CDR3 is TGTGCCACCCTAGACAGGGCCTCCAATGAGCAGTTCTTC. Translation: CATLDRASNEQFF.

This chain links TRBV28 with TRBJ1-1; D is undetermined. CDR3 length equals 14 residues. The V end lost 6 bases, the J end lost 0 bases, and 11 bases lay between the germline ends. Germline CDR1 and CDR2: MDHEN and SYDVKM. The chain's CDR3 is CASSPPKMNTEAFF. In DNA form, the CDR3 reads TGTGCCAGCAGCCCCCCAAAGATGAACACTGAAGCTTTCTTT.

V usage is TRBV7-9 and J usage is TRBJ2-7; D remains unclear. V gave up 5 bases and J gave up 0 bases, with 8 bases separating them. CDR1 SEHNR and CDR2 FQNEAQ come from the germline V gene (reference sequence). The CDR3 has 13 residues. The CDR3 DNA is TGTGCCAGCAGCCCGCGCGGCTCCTACGAGCAGTACTTC. Translated, it gives CASSPRGSYEQYF.

The gene calls are TRBV15 and TRBJ1-1; a weak D match, TRBD1 (6 bases). CDR1 is LNHNV, CDR2 YYDKDF, per germline (reference sequence). The V end lost 5 bases, the J end lost 0 bases, and 13 bases lay between the germline ends. CDR3 size: 15 residues. Here the CDR3 reads CATSEGGSMNTEAFF. CDR3 DNA: TGTGCCACCAGCGAGGGGGGGTCGATGAACACTGAAGCTTTCTTT.

The V gene is TRBV6-1, the J gene TRBJ2-1, with 7 bases that match TRBD2. The V gene end was trimmed by 4 bases and the J gene end by 7 bases; junction bases not matched to a gene: 13. The CDR3 loop spans 16 amino acids. Looked up from germline, CDR1 is MNHNS and CDR2 is SASEGT. CDR3 region: CASSAGLGQGGNEQFF. The CDR3 DNA sequence: TGTGCCAGCAGTGCCGGGTTGGGGCAGGGAGGGAATGAGCAGTTCTTC.